The rows below give T cell receptor beta chains drawn from one sample of a study of T cells in Graves' hyperthyroidism and ophthalmopathy. TCRdb re-called the multiplex PCR reads with MiXCR, one entry per CDR3 protein. The profile covers around 480,000 distinct CDR3 sequences, with approximately 15% appearing a single time and 15% to 20% taken by the ten largest. Sequences were obtained from blood. The receptors come from a young woman with Graves' hyperthyroidism. The CDR3 runs from the conserved cysteine through the conserved F or W. A D gene is named only where the DNA matches it firmly. Clone size, where shown, is once, few, many, or a class for clones that have expanded.

d_gene	abundance	len	v_gene	j_gene	CDR3aa	CDR3nt
.	many	13	TRBV6-1	TRBJ1-3	CASSRQAGNTIYF	TGTGCCAGCAGTCGACAAGCCGGAAACACCATATATTTT
.	many	12	TRBV27	TRBJ1-6	CASSWGNSPLHF	TGTGCCAGCAGTTGGGGGAATTCACCCCTCCACTTT
TRBD2	.	18	TRBV24-1	TRBJ2-5	CATSDSGLAGGRGETQYF	TGTGCCACCAGTGACTCGGGACTAGCGGGAGGGAGAGGAGAGACCCAGTACTTC
TRBD2	.	15	TRBV19	TRBJ2-5	CASSIVGTSRETQYF	TGTGCCAGTAGTATAGTAGGGACTAGCAGAGAGACCCAGTACTTC
.	many	14	TRBV7-2	TRBJ2-5	CASSRTTRLETQYF	TGTGCCAGCAGCCGTACGACTAGATTGGAGACCCAGTACTTC
TRBD2	many	15	TRBV7-7	TRBJ2-1	CASSPRGSGYNEQFF	TGTGCCAGCAGCCCCCGCGGGAGTGGATACAATGAGCAGTTCTTC
.	many	16	TRBV9	TRBJ1-1	CASSVATRGGNTEAFF	TGTGCCAGCAGCGTAGCTACAAGGGGTGGGAACACTGAAGCTTTCTTT
.	many	15	TRBV28	TRBJ1-5	CASSGDEYSNQPQHF	TGTGCCAGCAGTGGGGATGAGTATAGCAATCAGCCCCAGCATTTT
.	few	16	TRBV29-1	TRBJ1-1	CSVDTFRSARGTEAFF	TGCAGCGTTGATACCTTCCGCTCGGCAAGGGGCACTGAAGCTTTCTTT
.	few	16	TRBV6-1	TRBJ1-6	CASSYAWILRNSPLHF	TGTGCCAGCAGTTACGCGTGGATTTTAAGGAATTCACCCCTCCACTTT
TRBD2	few	14	TRBV19	TRBJ2-3	CASSPWTSSDTQYF	TGTGCCAGTAGTCCCTGGACTAGCTCAGATACGCAGTATTTT
TRBD1	many	14	TRBV20-1	TRBJ2-1	CSARAGTGYNEQFF	TGCAGTGCTAGGGCCGGGACAGGTTACAATGAGCAGTTCTTC
TRBD1	many	15	TRBV2	TRBJ1-1	CASSVGQGESTEAFF	TGTGCCAGCAGTGTGGGACAGGGGGAGAGCACTGAAGCTTTCTTT
.	many	14	TRBV7-2	TRBJ2-3	CASQRGHSTDTQYF	TGTGCCAGCCAAAGGGGACACAGCACAGATACGCAGTATTTT
TRBD2	many	18	TRBV11-3	TRBJ2-1	CASRKGLAGVKGDNEQFF	TGTGCCAGCAGAAAGGGACTAGCGGGAGTGAAGGGGGATAATGAGCAGTTCTTC
.	.	14	TRBV7-9	TRBJ1-2	CASSFSGVGYGYTF	TGTGCCAGCAGCTTTTCAGGGGTGGGCTATGGCTACACCTTC
.	.	16	TRBV19	TRBJ1-2	CASSGASSLGTYGYTF	TGTGCCAGTAGCGGGGCCAGTTCACTCGGAACCTATGGCTACACCTTC
.	many	15	TRBV5-1	TRBJ1-1	CASSLDSAGGTEAFF	TGCGCCAGCAGCTTGGATTCGGCCGGAGGGACTGAAGCTTTCTTT
.	.	10	TRBV29-1	TRBJ1-2	CSAVGDGYTF	TGCAGCGCTGTCGGGGACGGCTACACCTTC
TRBD2	.	15	TRBV19	TRBJ2-1	CASSIRLASYNEQFF	TGTGCCAGTAGTATAAGACTAGCTTCCTACAATGAGCAGTTCTTC
TRBD2	many	13	TRBV20-1	TRBJ2-1	CSANLAGYNEQFF	TGCAGTGCTAACCTAGCGGGTTACAATGAGCAGTTCTTC
.	.	15	TRBV7-2	TRBJ2-1	CASSPVAEYYNEQFF	TGTGCCAGCAGCCCTGTTGCGGAGTACTACAATGAGCAGTTCTTC
TRBD2	few	13	TRBV2	TRBJ2-1	CARSGSGSNEQFF	TGTGCCAGGAGCGGGAGTGGTTCGAATGAGCAGTTCTTC
.	many	14	TRBV30	TRBJ1-1	CAWRREGGNTEAFF	TGTGCCTGGAGGAGGGAGGGTGGGAACACTGAAGCTTTCTTT
TRBD2	.	16	TRBV5-1	TRBJ2-7	CASSLAPTSVTYEQYF	TGCGCCAGCAGCTTGGCCCCGACTAGCGTGACCTACGAGCAGTACTTC
TRBD1	few	16	TRBV5-1	TRBJ1-4	CASSPGQGLYHEKLFF	TGCGCCAGCAGCCCCGGACAGGGTTTATATCATGAAAAACTGTTTTTT
TRBD1	.	12	TRBV20-1	TRBJ1-1	CSATPDRSEAFF	TGCAGTGCTACTCCGGACAGGAGTGAAGCTTTCTTT
TRBD2	many	18	TRBV6-1	TRBJ2-1	CASSERALAVTLPNEQFF	TGTGCCAGCAGTGAACGGGCGCTAGCGGTGACACTGCCAAATGAGCAGTTCTTC
TRBD2	.	14	TRBV10-2	TRBJ2-1	CASSKLAGNNEQFF	TGCGCCAGCTCCAAACTAGCGGGAAACAATGAGCAGTTCTTC
.	many	15	TRBV19	TRBJ2-1	CASRPPGLYYNEQFF	TGTGCCAGTAGACCCCCGGGACTCTACTACAATGAGCAGTTCTTC
.	many	17	TRBV19	TRBJ2-3	CASSSRDGGVLTDTQYF	TGTGCCAGTAGTAGCCGGGACGGAGGTGTGCTCACAGATACGCAGTATTTT
.	.	12	TRBV19	TRBJ2-1	CASLGDGDEQFF	TGTGCCAGTCTGGGGGACGGGGATGAGCAGTTCTTC
.	.	16	TRBV30	TRBJ1-2	CAWSSGPTPGAYGYTF	TGTGCCTGGAGTAGCGGTCCGACGCCGGGAGCTTATGGCTACACCTTC
.	few	17	TRBV6-2/TRBV6-3	TRBJ1-1	CATPVGSPGRTNTEAFF	TGTGCCACCCCAGTGGGGTCTCCGGGACGGACGAACACTGAAGCTTTCTTT
.	many	13	TRBV3-1	TRBJ2-5	CASTGVAQETQYF	TGTGCCAGCACGGGAGTGGCACAAGAGACCCAGTACTTC
TRBD2	few	17	TRBV18	TRBJ2-3	CASSPRGSGLATDTQYF	TGTGCCAGCTCACCCCGGGGTTCTGGACTAGCGACAGATACGCAGTATTTT
TRBD2	.	20	TRBV10-3	TRBJ2-3	CAISGEDRPTSGRAHDTQYF	TGTGCCATCAGTGGTGAGGACAGACCTACTAGCGGGAGGGCCCATGATACGCAGTATTTT
TRBD2	many	16	TRBV25-1	TRBJ2-7	CASSEYGASGSYEQYF	TGTGCCAGCAGTGAATATGGGGCTAGCGGGAGCTACGAGCAGTACTTC
TRBD2	many	14	TRBV20-1	TRBJ2-5	CSASPAGKEETQYF	TGCAGTGCTAGTCCAGCGGGGAAAGAAGAGACCCAGTACTTC
TRBD1	.	17	TRBV27	TRBJ1-1	CASSLSPGGPLRTEAFF	TGTGCCAGCAGTTTATCTCCAGGGGGCCCTTTGAGGACTGAAGCTTTCTTT
.	many	16	TRBV5-1	TRBJ2-2	CASSLEKGVVHGELFF	TGCGCCAGCAGCTTGGAGAAAGGGGTTGTGCACGGGGAGCTGTTTTTT
TRBD1	many	14	TRBV20-1	TRBJ2-7	CSALLGQGSYEQYF	TGCAGTGCCCTTCTGGGACAGGGGTCCTACGAGCAGTACTTC
.	many	16	TRBV4-1	TRBJ2-2	CASSPIEREYTGELFF	TGCGCCAGCAGCCCGATCGAACGGGAGTACACCGGGGAGCTGTTTTTT
.	.	14	TRBV5-1	TRBJ1-1	CATQSGTQGTEAFF	TGCGCCACCCAAAGTGGGACACAAGGCACTGAAGCTTTCTTT
TRBD1	.	14	TRBV19	TRBJ1-3	CASGTGRSGNTIYF	TGTGCCTCGGGGACAGGTCGCTCTGGAAACACCATATATTTT
.	.	14	TRBV5-1	TRBJ1-2	CASSSDGILYGYTF	TGCGCCAGCAGCTCGGACGGGATTCTTTATGGCTACACCTTC
TRBD2	many	18	TRBV3-1	TRBJ2-1	CASSPGLILAGSNNEQFF	TGTGCCAGCAGCCCCGGACTCATACTAGCGGGAAGTAACAATGAGCAGTTCTTC
TRBD2	.	16	TRBV4-1	TRBJ2-3	CASSLGTSVSTDTQYF	TGCGCCAGCAGCCTCGGGACTAGCGTTTCCACAGATACGCAGTATTTT
TRBD2	many	12	TRBV20-1	TRBJ2-2	CSVLAGTGELFF	TGCAGTGTTCTAGCGGGTACCGGGGAGCTGTTTTTT
.	.	14	TRBV7-6	TRBJ2-5	CASSSRAFQETQYF	TGTGCCAGCAGCTCAAGGGCGTTCCAAGAGACCCAGTACTTC
.	many	14	TRBV18	TRBJ2-1	CASSPVRRENEQFF	TGTGCCAGCTCACCCGTAAGGAGGGAGAATGAGCAGTTCTTC